These 2 T cell receptor beta chains came from one sample sequenced in a study of beta chain features in type 1 diabetes. The study, taken as a whole, reports: Moderate but significant shortening of TCRB CDR3s was recorded in all four CD4+ subsets from Type 1 diabetes patients.

What these receptors recognize is not known. The entirety of the isolated RNA underwent reverse transcription, so expressed TCRB transcripts were sequenced. Libraries were prepared by immunoSEQ multiplex PCR; TCRdb keeps only in-frame clonotypes and omits some of them. The data contain some 120,000 clones, 17% of them seen just once; the ten biggest clones take up around 2.6%. The sequenced sample consisted of central memory CD4+ T cells from blood. Every receptor here comes from a man in his late teens or twenties with type 1 diabetes.

The chain uses TRBV25-1 and TRBJ2-7; 10 bases line up with TRBD2. The CDR3 has 15 residues. Trimming cost V 5 bases and J 4 bases; bases outside gene matches: 8. CDR1 and CDR2 (germline): MGHDK, SYGVNS. DNA for the CDR3: TGTGCCAGCAGTTCAACTAGCGGGAAGGTATACGAGCAGTACTTC. Translation: CASSSTSGKVYEQYF.

This clone was seen a handful of times. The rearrangement uses TRBV10-3 and TRBJ2-7; the D gene is possibly TRBD1 (6 bases). This CDR3 contains 16 residues. Germline loops: CDR1 ENHRY, CDR2 SYGVKD. V was clipped by 3 bases and J by 4 bases, with 19 bases between them. The DNA for the CDR3 is TGTGCCATCAGTGACTCCGTCAAGCGAGGGGGATACGAGCAGTACTTC. Its translation: CAISDSVKRGGYEQYF.